The next 21 T cell receptor beta chains were all read from a single sample in a study of blood T cells in healthy people across ages. Sample-barcoded 5' priming and a J-beta primer mix drove a second PCR of 7 to 11 cycles. MiXCR was run by TCRdb on the 5' RACE reads, yielding one entry per CDR3 protein. The sample holds approximately 800,000 distinct CDR3 sequences, around 25% seen once. A further study also used this sample, focusing on T cells of mothers and their children.

Sequenced sample: blood. Receptor source: a boy between 10 and 17 years old in good health.

The chain couples TRBV15 to TRBJ2-5; the match to TRBD2 covers 7 bases. The CDR3 sequence is 15 residues long. V trimming: 3 bases; J trimming: 2 bases; junction bases outside the gene matches: 6. Looked up from germline, CDR1 is LNHNV and CDR2 is YYDKDF (reference sequence). The CDR3 bases are TGTGCCACCAGCAGCTTTAGCGGGCCGCAAGAGACCCAGTACTTC. It specifies CATSSFSGPQETQYF. Based on the CDR3 plus reference TRBV15 and TRBJ2-5, the full variable domain is DAMVIQNPRYQVTQFGKPVTLSCSQTLNHNVMYWYQQKSSQAPKLLFHYYDKDFNNEADTPDNFQSRRPNTSFCFLDIRSPGLGDTAMYLCATSSFSGPQETQYFGPGTRLLVL.

The chain employs TRBV6-1 and TRBJ1-2; the match to TRBD1 covers 7 bases. Germline-derived CDR1 and CDR2 are MNHNS and SASEGT. The CDR3 is 16 amino acids. Germline trimming cut 2 bases from V and 7 bases from J; bases unmatched to any gene: 13. CDR3 sequence reads: CASSERYHSTGFGYTF. The CDR3 coding sequence is TGTGCCAGCAGTGAAAGATATCATTCGACAGGGTTTGGCTACACCTTC.

This clonotype has a handful of counts. J is TRBJ2-5 and V is TRBV2; D is undetermined. This CDR3 has 12 amino acids. V gave up 1 base and J gave up 5 bases, with 5 bases separating them. The germline gives CDR1 SNHLY, CDR2 FYNNEI. The CDR3: CASSEEDETQYF. For the CDR3, the DNA is TGTGCCAGCAGTGAAGAGGACGAGACCCAGTACTTC.

This clonotype showed up just a few times. This chain links TRBV5-1 with TRBJ1-1; 7 nucleotides agree with TRBD1. V was clipped by 4 bases and J by 2 bases; unmatched bases: 8. The CDR3 has 15 amino acids. The germline V gene encodes CDR1 SGHRS and CDR2 YFSETQ. CDR3 sequence: CASSQNRDSNTEAFF. The DNA of the CDR3 is TGCGCCAGCAGCCAGAACCGGGACAGTAACACTGAAGCTTTCTTT. The complete variable domain, with remaining parts taken from reference TRBV5-1 and TRBJ1-1, reads KAGVTQTPRYLIKTRGQQVTLSCSPISGHRSVSWYQQTPGQGLQFLFEYFSETQRNKGNFPGRFSGRQFSNSRSEMNVSTLELGDSALYLCASSQNRDSNTEAFFGQGTRLTVV.

The chain joins TRBV10-3 to TRBJ2-5; TRBD1 matches at 7 bases. The end of the DNA fits TRBJ2-1 better, so the J call may be wrong. Per germline, CDR1 ENHRY and CDR2 SYGVKD. The CDR3 has 13 residues. The CDR3 DNA is TGTGCCATCAGTATCAGGGGGTTTGCTGAGCAGTTCTTC. Its translation is CAISIRGFAEQFF.

On this clonotype: One junction end does not reproduce the germline sequence, and a read error may be involved. This chain joins TRBV7-9 and TRBJ1-2; D is perhaps TRBD1 (5 bases). This CDR3 has 14 residues. The germline CDR1 and CDR2 sequences are SEHNR and FQNEAQ (reference sequence). The CDR3 region has the DNA TGCGCCAGCAGCTTATCAACAGGCCCATATGGCTACACCTTC. As protein: CASSLSTGPYGYTF.

Only a few counts were recorded for this clonotype. The chain employs TRBV21-1 and TRBJ2-1; no check of the table's D call, TRBD1, against the DNA was made. TRBV21-1 is shown as a pseudogene. The CDR3 runs 18 residues. CDR3 residues: CASIEGQGVQGSYNEQFF. For the CDR3, the DNA is TGTGCCAGCATCGAGGGACAGGGGGTTCAAGGCTCCTACAATGAGCAGTTCTTC.

The CDR3 is CASSLGQPEKLFF. In DNA, the CDR3 is TGTGCCAGCAGTTTAGGGCAACCTGAAAAACTGTTTTTT. V is TRBV28 and J is TRBJ1-4; D gene ambiguous. V lost 2 bases and J 7 bases, leaving 8 bases between the germline ends. The CDR3 covers 13 residues. Germline-derived CDR1 and CDR2 are MDHEN and SYDVKM.

This chain's CDR3 is CASSSRPYYNNEQFF. The DNA of the CDR3 is TGTGCCAGCAGCTCCCGGCCCTACTATAACAATGAGCAGTTCTTC. This chain connects TRBV13 to TRBJ2-5; D is unresolved. The better agreement between TRBJ2-1 and the DNA end casts doubt on the J call. Germline V gene data show CDR1 as PRHDT and CDR2 as FYEKMQ (reference sequence). This CDR3 is 15 amino acids long.

J is TRBJ2-3 and V is TRBV7-2; 7 nucleotides line up with TRBD2. The CDR3 length is 15 residues. Germline CDR1 SGHTA, CDR2 FQGNSA. V dropped 1 base and J dropped 6; count of bases not matched to a gene: 7. In DNA form, the CDR3 reads TGTGCCAGCAGCTTAGGTACTAGCGAATCGGATACGCAGTATTTT. It translates to CASSLGTSESDTQYF. The complete variable domain, with remaining parts taken from reference TRBV7-2 and TRBJ2-3, reads GAGVSQSPSNKVTEKGKDVELRCDPISGHTALYWYRQSLGQGLEFLIYFQGNSAPDKSGLPSDRFSAERTGGSVSTLTIQRTQQEDSAVYLCASSLGTSESDTQYFGPGTRLTVL.

This clonotype appeared a few times. The chain uses TRBV11-1 and TRBJ2-3; 12 bases map to TRBD2. Germline trimming cut 5 bases from V and 5 bases from J; bases unmatched to any gene: 20. The germline CDR1 and CDR2 sequences are SGHAT and FQDESV (reference sequence). This CDR3 is 20 amino acids long. The CDR3 nucleotides read TGTGCCAGCAGCCCCCGCTCCGCTAGCGGGGGGGCCTTTTACATAGATACGCAGTATTTT. As protein: CASSPRSASGGAFYIDTQYF.

The V call is TRBV29-1, the J call TRBJ1-1; a possible D gene is TRBD1 (6 bases). The CDR3 contains 15 residues. V was clipped by 4 bases and J by 1 base, with 16 bases between them. Germline loops: CDR1 SQVTM, CDR2 ANQGSEA. The CDR3 here is CSVGGRGGQNTEAFF. As DNA, the CDR3 is TGCAGCGTTGGGGGGAGGGGGGGGCAGAACACTGAAGCTTTCTTT.

This clonotype was observed a handful of times. This rearrangement joins TRBV14 to TRBJ2-3, with 7 nucleotides matching TRBD1. With 1 base clipped from V and 4 bases from J, the junction kept 14 bases outside the gene matches. There are 18 residues in the CDR3. CDR1 is SGHDN, CDR2 FVKESK, per germline. CDR3 protein: CASSQGPFRDSTPDTQYF. For the CDR3, the DNA is TGTGCCAGCAGCCAAGGCCCGTTTCGGGACAGCACACCAGATACGCAGTATTTT.

The CDR3: CASRGYGNQPQHF. The CDR3 DNA sequence: TGTGCCAGTAGAGGGTATGGCAATCAGCCCCAGCATTTT. This chain joins TRBV19 and TRBJ1-5; no clear D. V lost 6 bases and J lost 2, with 8 bases in between. CDR3 length equals 13 residues. The germline V gene has CDR1 LNHDA and CDR2 SQIVND (reference sequence).

The gene calls are TRBV14 and TRBJ1-4, with no clear D. This CDR3 is 16 amino acids long. Trimming shortened V by 3 bases and J by 5 bases, and 16 bases separated the two germline ends. The germline CDR1 and CDR2 sequences are SGHDN and FVKESK. The CDR3 nucleotides read TGTGCCAGCAGCCAGGTTTCGGGCAGGTACAATGAAAAACTGTTTTTT. Its protein is CASSQVSGRYNEKLFF.

The chain is built from TRBV28 and TRBJ2-5; TRBD2 agrees at 8 bases. The CDR3 totals 17 residues. V shed 4 bases and J 1 base; nucleotides not matched to a gene: 11. The germline CDR1 and CDR2 sequences are MDHEN and SYDVKM. CDR3 sequence (DNA): TGTGCCAGCAGTTCCACATGGGGCGGGGGGTTCCAAGAGACCCAGTACTTC. Residues: CASSSTWGGGFQETQYF.

In its sample, this clonotype was seen a few times. V gene TRBV12-3 or TRBV12-4 combines with J gene TRBJ2-1, with D unresolved. The CDR3 sequence is 12 residues long. V was clipped by 6 bases and J by 6 bases, with 9 bases between them. The CDR3 is CASSQLVNEQFF. In DNA form, the CDR3 reads TGTGCCAGCAGCCAGCTAGTCAATGAGCAGTTCTTC.

This clonotype has just a few counts. This rearrangement joins TRBV29-1 to TRBJ1-1; the D is unclear. Germline CDR1 and CDR2: SQVTM and ANQGSEA. The length of the CDR3 is 12 residues. V was trimmed by 7 bases and J by 1 base, leaving 10 bases between them. CDR3 DNA: TGCAGCGCCAAACATTGGAACACTGAAGCTTTCTTT. Its protein product is CSAKHWNTEAFF.

The V call is TRBV18, the J call TRBJ2-1, with 9 bases matching TRBD2. The end of the DNA fits TRBJ2-7 better, so the J call may be wrong. The CDR3 sequence is 13 residues long. Germline loops: CDR1 KGHSH, CDR2 LQKENI. The CDR3 DNA reads as TGTGCCAGCTCACCTCGCGGGGGGGCTGAGCAGTACTTC. It encodes CASSPRGGAEQYF.

This clonotype occurred a few times. The chain links TRBV12-3 or TRBV12-4 to TRBJ1-2; 7 nucleotides align to TRBD1. The CDR3 is 12 residues long. With V trimmed by 7 bases and J by 4 bases, 3 bases remained unmatched. The CDR3 loop is CASKQGFYGYTF. The CDR3 DNA reads as TGTGCCAGCAAACAGGGGTTCTATGGCTACACCTTC.

Notes on this clonotype: The junction and the germline gene differ at one end; a read error may be behind it. The rearrangement links TRBV28 to TRBJ2-5; possible D gene TRBD1, 5 bases. Germline V gives CDR1 MDHEN, CDR2 SYDVKM. The CDR3 consists of 14 residues. CDR3 amino acids: CASGLGRVFETQYF. The CDR3 nucleotides are TGTGCCAGCGGTTTAGGCAGGGTTTTTGAGACCCAGTACTTC.